The 8 T cell receptor beta chains reported below all come from one sample, sequenced in a study of blood T cell repertoires in COVID-19. Measured with immunoSEQ multiplex PCR; TCRdb has only the in-frame clones, and not every one. The profile shows about 45,000 clones, 89% of them singletons. The sequencing sample was made of peripheral blood. Receptors were obtained from a human donor in a cohort sampled during active COVID-19.

V is TRBV30 and J is TRBJ1-5, with 9 bases that match TRBD1. Germline lookup yields CDR1 GTSNPN and CDR2 SVGIG (reference sequence). V shed 2 bases, J shed 3 bases, and the junction held 2 bases outside the gene matches. The length of the CDR3 is 14 residues. This CDR3 is CAWSRDRVNQPQHF. CDR3 bases: TGTGCCTGGAGTCGGGACAGGGTCAATCAGCCCCAGCATTTT.

V usage is TRBV18 and J usage is TRBJ2-3; D is perhaps TRBD1 (5 bases). Germline V gene sequence: CDR1 KGHSH, CDR2 LQKENI. V shed 6 bases and J shed 1 base, with 14 bases lying between them. CDR3 length: 15 amino acids. CDR3 protein: CASSSRQGGTDTQYF. CDR3 DNA sequence: TGTGCCAGCTCCTCTCGTCAGGGTGGCACAGATACGCAGTATTTT.

The V gene is TRBV19, the J gene TRBJ2-5, with D possibly TRBD2 on 6 matching bases. V was clipped by 10 bases and J by 7 bases, with 22 bases between them. This CDR3 is 14 amino acids long. Germline V gene data show CDR1 as LNHDA and CDR2 as SQIVND (reference sequence). The CDR3 is CATKLAGTGGTQYF. CDR3 DNA sequence: TGTGCCACTAAACTCGCAGGGACCGGGGGGACCCAGTACTTC.

This chain connects TRBV5-1 to TRBJ2-3, with a weak D call TRBD2 (5 bases). V lost 7 bases to trimming and J lost 8 bases, with 23 bases between them. CDR3 size: 15 residues. CDR1 SGHRS and CDR2 YFSETQ come from the germline V gene. CDR3 residues: CASSPEGQSRGTQYF. The CDR3 DNA reads TGCGCCAGCTCTCCAGAGGGCCAATCAAGAGGTACGCAGTATTTT.

V and J are TRBV6-5 and TRBJ2-5, with 7 bases that match TRBD1. The CDR3 is made up of 13 amino acids. V dropped 6 bases and J dropped 4; count of bases not matched to a gene: 5. Germline V lookup: CDR1 MNHEY, CDR2 SVGAGI. The CDR3 nucleotides are TGTGCCAGCAGAAGGGACAGCGTAGAGACCCAGTACTTC. Encoded protein: CASRRDSVETQYF.

The chain recombines TRBV3-1 (or the pseudogene TRBV3-2) with TRBJ1-2; TRBD1 aligns across 7 bases. The V gene's germline CDR1 is LGHDT and CDR2 YNNKEL (reference sequence). The CDR3 is 13 residues long. After removal of 1 base from V and 9 bases from J, the junction contained 5 bases not matched to a gene. Here the CDR3 reads CASSQAGGPRYTF. In nucleotides, the CDR3 is TGTGCCAGCAGCCAAGCAGGGGGTCCTCGCTACACCTTC.

V usage is TRBV19 and J usage is TRBJ1-2; 9 bases are a match to TRBD1. The CDR3 has 14 residues. Looked up from germline, CDR1 is LNHDA and CDR2 is SQIVND (reference sequence). Trimming at V came to 5 bases and at J to 7 bases, leaving 8 bases not matched to a gene. CDR3 coding DNA: TGTGCCAGTAGTGGGAACAGGGGGCATGGTGGCTACACCTTC. Its protein is CASSGNRGHGGYTF.

The chain has TRBV15 and TRBJ1-2, with 9 bases lining up with TRBD1. The CDR3 spans 14 residues. Germline lookup yields CDR1 LNHNV and CDR2 YYDKDF (reference sequence). Trimming cost V 3 bases and J 4 bases; bases outside gene matches: 3. The CDR3 here is CATSSRTGAYGYTF. DNA for the CDR3: TGTGCCACCAGCAGTCGGACAGGGGCCTATGGCTACACCTTC. Using reference TRBV15 and TRBJ1-2 for the parts outside the CDR3, the full variable domain is DAMVIQNPRYQVTQFGKPVTLSCSQTLNHNVMYWYQQKSSQAPKLLFHYYDKDFNNEADTPDNFQSRRPNTSFCFLDIRSPGLGDTAMYLCATSSRTGAYGYTFGSGTRLTVV.